The present TCR beta chain was sequenced within a study of shared clonotypes between healthy human individuals. V lost 8 bases, J lost 9 bases, and 19 bases lay in between. From germline, CDR1 is SEHNR and CDR2 FQNEAQ (reference sequence). This CDR3 spans 14 amino acids. TCRdb's table, derived via immunoSEQ multiplex PCR, lists solely in-frame clones and lacks some. The profile covers approximately 2.3 million clones, with about 92% appearing a single time and about 0.37% taken by the ten largest. The V gene is TRBV7-9, the J gene TRBJ2-2, with a weak D call TRBD2 (5 bases). The receptor was derived from a man in his late teens or twenties in good health. Some clones in this sample may be carry-over from other donors' samples. The sequencing input was naive CD4+ T cells from PBMCs. The subset was: CD45RA+ positively selected. DNA of the CDR3: TGTGCCAGCGGAGCGGACCGACGGCGGAGGGAGCTGTTTTTT. Its translation is CASGADRRRRELFF.